This T cell receptor (beta chain) comes out of a study of blood T cell repertoires in COVID-19. Sequencing was performed with immunoSEQ multiplex PCR; in TCRdb, only in-frame clones are kept and a portion is missing. Of around 160,000 clones listed, more than 65% are singletons. Trimming cost V 2 bases and J 10 bases; bases outside gene matches: 1. There are 13 residues in the CDR3. Per germline, CDR1 SNHLY and CDR2 FYNNEI. This sequence originates from a man between 45 and 60 years old who had recovered from COVID-19. V and J are TRBV2 and TRBJ1-4; TRBD1 aligns across 10 bases. Material: PBMCs or T cells enriched from blood (not recorded which). The CDR3 DNA follows: TGTGCCAGCAGTGAAAGGGACAGGGGAAAACTGTTTTTT. Translating it yields CASSERDRGKLFF.